The 28 T cell receptor beta chains in this list originate from one sample, sequenced in a study of radiation and T cells in renal cell carcinoma. Time point described: blood 2 weeks post-SBRT. As for treatment: 15 Gy SBRT to primary tumor, nephrectomy 4 weeks later. Sequencing used immunoSEQ multiplex PCR; TCRdb keeps in-frame clones, though not all of them. This table has 65,000 to 80,000 clones, roughly 85% appearing once. The source material was blood, sampled from a patient whose treatment included radiotherapy and nephrectomy. These receptor sequences come from a woman between 50 and 59 years old with renal cell carcinoma.

The chain has TRBV4-2 and TRBJ1-4, with D uncertain. The V and J ends lost 1 base and 8 bases respectively, with 5 bases between them. Germline lookup yields CDR1 LGHNA and CDR2 YNFKEQ. The CDR3 sequence is 12 residues long. The CDR3 loop is CASSQGREKLFF. In DNA, the CDR3 is TGTGCCAGCAGCCAAGGCAGGGAAAAACTGTTTTTT.

This rearrangement joins TRBV29-1 to TRBJ2-3; D is undetermined. V was cut by 1 base and J by 0 bases, with 2 bases left in between. CDR3 length equals 12 residues. Per the germline V gene, CDR1 is SQVTM and CDR2 is ANQGSEA. The CDR3 nucleotides are TGCAGCGTTGAAGCTAGCACAGATACGCAGTATTTT. Its protein is CSVEASTDTQYF.

The V call is TRBV28, the J call TRBJ2-7; a possible D gene is TRBD2 (5 bases). CDR3 length: 14 amino acids. The ends were cut back, 2 bases at V and 1 base at J, with 9 bases in the middle. The germline V gene has CDR1 MDHEN and CDR2 SYDVKM. CDR3 DNA sequence: TGTGCCAGCAGTTTACCGGGCGGGTCCTACGAGCAGTACTTC. The encoded protein is CASSLPGGSYEQYF.

With respect to this clone: This sample also contains other DNA sequences that code for the same CDR3. V usage is TRBV7-9 and J usage is TRBJ1-5; possible D gene TRBD1, 5 bases. V gave up 5 bases and J gave up 7 bases, with 18 bases separating them. The CDR3 contains 15 residues. Germline values: CDR1 SEHNR, CDR2 FQNEAQ (reference sequence). The CDR3 sequence is CASSAGTEGGQPQHF. The DNA for the CDR3 is TGTGCCAGCAGCGCCGGGACCGAGGGCGGCCAGCCCCAGCATTTT.

This clone was detected only once. This chain links TRBV4-3 with TRBJ1-4; tentative D call: TRBD1 (6 bases). The V and J ends lost 0 bases and 3 bases respectively, with 14 bases between them. This CDR3 is 17 amino acids long. Germline CDR1 LGHNA, CDR2 YSLEER. The CDR3 loop reads CASSQEFGGLANEKLFF. In DNA form, the CDR3 reads TGCGCCAGCAGCCAAGAATTCGGGGGGCTCGCTAATGAAAAACTGTTTTTT.

The chain uses TRBV6-6 and TRBJ1-1; D uncertain. The CDR3 is 11 amino acids. CDR1 and CDR2 (germline): MNHNY, SVGAGI (reference sequence). The V end lost 6 bases, the J end lost 6 bases, and 8 bases lay between the germline ends. CDR3 region: CASSLGSEAFF. As DNA, the CDR3 is TGTGCCAGCAGCCTCGGTTCTGAAGCTTTCTTT.

The chain links TRBV9 to TRBJ2-5, with 9 bases identical to TRBD2. The CDR3 is 14 residues long. V lost 4 bases to trimming and J lost 5 bases; unmatched junction nucleotides: 6. CDR1 and CDR2 (germline): SGDLS, YYNGEE. The CDR3 sequence: CASSTHSGSETQYF. The CDR3 nucleotides read TGTGCCAGCAGCACCCATAGCGGGAGTGAGACCCAGTACTTC.

This clone was recorded a few times. V gene TRBV11-3 combines with J gene TRBJ1-1; no definite D call. The germline V gene has CDR1 SGHNT and CDR2 YENEEA. This CDR3 contains 13 residues. V lost 2 bases, J lost 3 bases, and 7 bases lay in between. The CDR3 sequence: CASSLWRYTEAFF. CDR3 bases: TGTGCCAGCAGCTTATGGAGGTACACTGAAGCTTTCTTT.

This rearrangement joins TRBV5-1 to TRBJ2-7; 7 nucleotides match TRBD1. Germline V CDR1 and CDR2: SGHRS, YFSETQ. The trim removed 6 bases at V and 5 bases at J, leaving 14 bases unmatched. The CDR3 spans 15 residues. CDR3 bases: TGCGCCAGCATCCCAGACAGGGCGAGAGGCGACGAGCAGTACTTC. It yields the protein CASIPDRARGDEQYF.

This chain connects TRBV2 to TRBJ1-1; the D gene is possibly TRBD1 (6 bases). Germline CDR1 SNHLY, CDR2 FYNNEI. V was pared by 7 bases and J by 1 base, with 13 bases between. The CDR3 loop spans 14 amino acids. DNA for the CDR3: TGTGCCAGCACCGCGGACAGCCAGAACACTGAAGCTTTCTTT. This codes for CASTADSQNTEAFF.

The J gene is TRBJ2-1, the V gene TRBV5-1; TRBD1 is a possible D gene (5 bases). V was shortened by 5 bases and J by 0 bases, with 15 bases between the two germline ends. The V gene's germline CDR1 is SGHRS and CDR2 YFSETQ. The CDR3 contains 16 residues. In nucleotides, the CDR3 is TGCGCCAGCAGTCCGCTGGGGCGGAGCTCCTACAATGAGCAGTTCTTC. This codes for CASSPLGRSSYNEQFF.

The chain has TRBV6-5 and TRBJ1-1; D is undetermined. In germline, CDR1 is MNHEY, CDR2 SVGAGI. The CDR3 spans 12 residues. The V gene lost 5 bases and the J gene lost 1 base, with 5 bases spanning the gap. The CDR3 is CASSAPNTEAFF. CDR3 DNA sequence: TGTGCCAGCAGTGCGCCGAACACTGAAGCTTTCTTT.

This chain uses TRBV7-3 with TRBJ1-5; D is unresolved. Trimming pared 5 bases from V and 0 bases from J, leaving 5 bases between. Germline V gene sequence: CDR1 SGHTA, CDR2 FQGTGA. The CDR3 runs 13 residues. The CDR3 here is CASSPDSNQPQHF. CDR3 nucleotide sequence: TGTGCCAGCAGCCCTGATAGCAATCAGCCCCAGCATTTT.

The chain has TRBV5-6 and TRBJ2-7; 11 bases match TRBD1. V lost 4 bases and J lost 2; bases outside the gene matches: 8. Germline CDR1 is SGHDT and CDR2 is YYEEEE. This CDR3 comprises 16 residues. Written as DNA, the CDR3 is TGTGCCAGCAGCAGCCTAGGGACAGGGGGAGCCTACGAGCAGTACTTC. It translates to CASSSLGTGGAYEQYF.

V usage is TRBV5-1 and J usage is TRBJ2-1; D is undetermined. V gave up 0 bases and J gave up 9 bases, with 7 bases separating them. The CDR3 runs 12 residues. CDR1 is SGHRS and CDR2 is YFSETQ in the germline V gene. CDR3 coding DNA: TGCGCCAGCAGCTTGGTGTTGCGTGAGCAGTTCTTC. Translation: CASSLVLREQFF.

The chain is built from TRBV27 and TRBJ1-2; possible D gene TRBD1, 5 bases. Trimming cost V 5 bases and J 5 bases, with 12 bases left between them. In germline, CDR1 is MNHEY, CDR2 SMNVEV (reference sequence). The CDR3 extends over 13 amino acids. This CDR3 is CASSGTMGYGYTF. DNA of the CDR3: TGTGCCAGCAGTGGGACTATGGGGTATGGCTACACCTTC.

In DNA, the CDR3 is TGCGCCAGCAGTAAAAACAGGGGAGATACGCAGTATTTT. As protein: CASSKNRGDTQYF. The chain links TRBV5-1 to TRBJ2-3; 7 nucleotides line up with TRBD1. The CDR3 is 13 residues long. The V segment lost 5 bases and the J segment 5 bases; nucleotides outside the gene matches: 5. In germline, CDR1 is SGHRS, CDR2 YFSETQ. The full variable domain, its missing parts supplied by reference TRBV5-1 and TRBJ2-3, is KAGVTQTPRYLIKTRGQQVTLSCSPISGHRSVSWYQQTPGQGLQFLFEYFSETQRNKGNFPGRFSGRQFSNSRSEMNVSTLELGDSALYLCASSKNRGDTQYFGPGTRLTVL.

This rearrangement joins TRBV27 to TRBJ1-1; perhaps TRBD1 as D (6 bases). Trimming stripped 0 bases from V and 5 bases from J, with 10 bases between. Per germline, CDR1 MNHEY and CDR2 SMNVEV (reference sequence). The CDR3 spans 14 residues. Written as DNA, the CDR3 is TGTGCCAGCAGTTTATCGCGAGGGGGGACTGAAGCTTTCTTT. This codes for CASSLSRGGTEAFF.

Comments on this clone: The sample has other DNA sequences that encode this CDR3 too. The V gene is TRBV5-4, the J gene TRBJ2-7, with TRBD1 matching 11 bases. Trimming took 3 bases from V and 0 from J; bases not matched to a gene: 8. The CDR3 runs to 17 residues. Germline CDR1 and CDR2: SGHNT and YYREEE (reference sequence). The CDR3: CASSSTSGTGGSYEQYF. CDR3 nucleotides: TGTGCCAGCAGCTCCACCTCCGGGACAGGGGGCTCCTACGAGCAGTACTTC.

The chain is built from TRBV6-5 and TRBJ2-5; possible D gene TRBD1, 6 bases. The CDR3 length is 11 residues. Germline-derived CDR1 and CDR2 are MNHEY and SVGAGI. V lost 8 bases and J 5 bases, leaving 9 bases between the germline ends. The CDR3 DNA reads TGTGCCAGCGAGGGGGACGAGACCCAGTACTTC. Translation gives CASEGDETQYF.

The gene calls are TRBV7-2 and TRBJ1-1, with 10 bases aligning to TRBD1. In germline, CDR1 is SGHTA, CDR2 FQGNSA. The CDR3 is made up of 16 amino acids. V was pared by 1 base and J by 5 bases, with 7 bases of the junction left unmatched. CDR3 loop: CASSLERQGARTEAFF. CDR3 nucleotide sequence: TGTGCCAGCAGCTTAGAGAGACAGGGGGCGCGGACTGAAGCTTTCTTT. Looking up the rest from reference TRBV7-2 and TRBJ1-1 gives the full variable domain: GAGVSQSPSNKVTEKGKDVELRCDPISGHTALYWYRQSLGQGLEFLIYFQGNSAPDKSGLPSDRFSAERTGGSVSTLTIQRTQQEDSAVYLCASSLERQGARTEAFFGQGTRLTVV.

The rearrangement uses TRBV11-3 and TRBJ2-7, with 7 positions matching TRBD2. V shed 5 bases and J 4 bases; nucleotides not matched to a gene: 5. The CDR3 extends over 13 amino acids. CDR1 is SGHNT and CDR2 is YENEEA in the germline V gene. Here the CDR3 reads CASSPGGSYEQYF. Written as DNA, the CDR3 is TGTGCCAGCAGCCCCGGCGGGAGTTACGAGCAGTACTTC. Full variable domain (missing parts from reference TRBV11-3 and TRBJ2-7): EAGVVQSPRYKIIEKKQPVAFWCNPISGHNTLYWYLQNLGQGPELLIRYENEEAVDDSQLPKDRFSAERLKGVDSTLKIQPAELGDSAVYLCASSPGGSYEQYFGPGTRLTVT.

J is TRBJ2-7 and V is TRBV4-2; 10 bases fit TRBD2. V lost 1 base and J lost 3; bases outside the gene matches: 6. Germline V gene sequence: CDR1 LGHNA, CDR2 YNFKEQ. The CDR3 has 16 amino acids. The CDR3 loop reads CASSQASSGGYYEQYF. CDR3 DNA sequence: TGTGCCAGCAGCCAAGCATCTAGCGGGGGTTACTACGAGCAGTACTTC.

V and J are TRBV9 and TRBJ1-2; no clear D. Germline CDR1 is SGDLS and CDR2 is YYNGEE. Trimming removed 4 bases at V and 8 bases at J, with 9 bases between. The CDR3 is 11 amino acids. Here the CDR3 reads CASSPSTGYTF. The CDR3 nucleotides read TGTGCCAGCAGCCCTAGCACCGGCTACACCTTC.

V gene TRBV6-1 combines with J gene TRBJ1-2, with D possibly being TRBD1 (6 bases). The germline V and J ends were trimmed by 8 bases and 3 bases, with 10 bases remaining between them. CDR3 length: 12 amino acids. CDR1 is MNHNS and CDR2 is SASEGT in the germline V gene. The CDR3 region is CASWGPDYGYTF. The CDR3 nucleotides are TGTGCCAGCTGGGGGCCCGACTATGGCTACACCTTC.

The chain links TRBV13 to TRBJ2-5; no clear D. Trimming cost V 1 base and J 1 base, with 16 bases left between them. Per the germline V gene, CDR1 is PRHDT and CDR2 is FYEKMQ (reference sequence). The CDR3 loop spans 17 amino acids. The CDR3 bases are TGTGCCAGCAGCTTAGTTCCCGACCGACCGCGCCAAGAGACCCAGTACTTC. This encodes CASSLVPDRPRQETQYF. The full variable domain, its missing parts supplied by reference TRBV13 and TRBJ2-5, is AAGVIQSPRHLIKEKRETATLKCYPIPRHDTVYWYQQGPGQDPQFLISFYEKMQSDKGSIPDRFSAQQFSDYHSELNMSSLELGDSALYFCASSLVPDRPRQETQYFGPGTRLLVL.

V gene TRBV10-3 combines with J gene TRBJ2-3; 8 bases line up with TRBD1. Germline values: CDR1 ENHRY, CDR2 SYGVKD. Trimming at V came to 0 bases and at J to 0 bases, leaving 2 bases not matched to a gene. This CDR3 has 16 amino acids. The CDR3 loop reads CAISESGTGSTDTQYF. The CDR3 bases are TGTGCCATCAGTGAGTCGGGGACAGGCAGCACAGATACGCAGTATTTT.

The chain joins TRBV7-8 to TRBJ1-3; no firm D call. This CDR3 is 18 amino acids long. V was cut by 5 bases and J by 0 bases, with 20 bases left in between. Germline loops: CDR1 SGHVS, CDR2 FQNEAQ. The CDR3 loop is CASSNPYASLRSGNTIYF. DNA for the CDR3: TGTGCCAGCAGCAATCCGTACGCATCTCTTCGCTCTGGAAACACCATATATTTT.